This T cell receptor (beta chain) appears in the sequencing data of a study of OX40 agonist ivuxolimab in advanced cancers. Study summary: Patients in the trial were receiving intravenous ivuxolimab every 2 weeks, at doses of 0.01 to 10 mg/kg. There were three patients with partial responses, one having hepatocellular carcinoma and two cutaneous melanoma. Regarding the study as a whole: With doses of 0.1 to 3.0 mg/kg, CD4+ and CD8+ blood T cells had undergone clonal expansion by week 6.

Here immunoSEQ multiplex PCR was the method, and the copy in TCRdb shows in-frame clones only, minus some. The table shows 20,000 to 30,000 clones, with approximately 91% occurring only once. The table lists this clone with a count of one. Its specificity is not known. V gave up 0 bases and J gave up 0 bases, with 11 bases separating them. The CDR3 covers 16 residues. From germline, CDR1 is SGHNT and CDR2 YYREEE (reference sequence). Sequences were derived from CD4+ or CD8+ T cells sorted from blood, sampled in a trial of the OX40 agonist ivuxolimab. This chain joins TRBV5-4 and TRBJ2-3, with D unresolved. The clonotype originates from an adult with an advanced solid tumor such as melanoma, head and neck, liver or kidney cancer. Here the CDR3 reads CASSLDIRSSTDTQYF. The DNA for the CDR3 is TGTGCCAGCAGCTTGGACATCCGTTCTAGCACAGATACGCAGTATTTT.